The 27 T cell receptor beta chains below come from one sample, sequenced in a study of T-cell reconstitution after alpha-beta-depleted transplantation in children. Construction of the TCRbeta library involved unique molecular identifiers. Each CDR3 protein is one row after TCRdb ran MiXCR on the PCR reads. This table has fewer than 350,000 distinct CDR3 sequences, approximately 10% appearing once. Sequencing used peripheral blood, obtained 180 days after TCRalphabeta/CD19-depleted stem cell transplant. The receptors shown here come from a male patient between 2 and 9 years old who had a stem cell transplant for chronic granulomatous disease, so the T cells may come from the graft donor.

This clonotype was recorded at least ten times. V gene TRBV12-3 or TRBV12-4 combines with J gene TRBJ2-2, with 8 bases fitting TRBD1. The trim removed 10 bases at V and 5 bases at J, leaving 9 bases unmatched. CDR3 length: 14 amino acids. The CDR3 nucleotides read TGTGCCACAAGGCAGGGGGCAGGTACCGGGGAGCTGTTTTTT. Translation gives CATRQGAGTGELFF.

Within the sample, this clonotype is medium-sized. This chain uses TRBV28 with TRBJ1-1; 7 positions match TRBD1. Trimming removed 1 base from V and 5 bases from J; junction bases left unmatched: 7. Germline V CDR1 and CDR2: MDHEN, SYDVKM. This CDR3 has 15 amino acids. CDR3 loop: CASSLLEGARTEAFF. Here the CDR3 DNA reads TGTGCCAGCAGTTTATTGGAGGGGGCGCGGACTGAAGCTTTCTTT. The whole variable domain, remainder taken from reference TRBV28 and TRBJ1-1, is DVKVTQSSRYLVKRTGEKVFLECVQDMDHENMFWYRQDPGLGLRLIYFSYDVKMKEKGDIPEGYSVSREKKERFSLILESASTNQTSMYLCASSLLEGARTEAFFGQGTRLTVV.

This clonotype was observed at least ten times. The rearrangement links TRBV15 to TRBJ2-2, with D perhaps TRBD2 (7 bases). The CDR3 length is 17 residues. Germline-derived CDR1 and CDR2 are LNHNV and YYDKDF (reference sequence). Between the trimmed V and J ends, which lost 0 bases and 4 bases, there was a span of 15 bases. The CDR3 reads CATSRDKGEGITGELFF. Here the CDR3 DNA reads TGTGCCACCAGCAGAGATAAGGGGGAGGGTATCACCGGGGAGCTGTTTTTT.

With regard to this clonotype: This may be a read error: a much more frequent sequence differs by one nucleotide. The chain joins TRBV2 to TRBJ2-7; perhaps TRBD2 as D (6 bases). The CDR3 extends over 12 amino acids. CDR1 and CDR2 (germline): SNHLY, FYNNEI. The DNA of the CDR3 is TGTGAGTCGGGGGTTCTTTACAACGAGCAGTACTTC. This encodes CESGVLYNEQYF.

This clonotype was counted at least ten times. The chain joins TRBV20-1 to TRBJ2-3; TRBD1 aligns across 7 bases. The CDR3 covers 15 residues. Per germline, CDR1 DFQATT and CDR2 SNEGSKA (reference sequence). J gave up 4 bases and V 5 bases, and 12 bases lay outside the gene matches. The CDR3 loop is CSASRQGVWADTQYF. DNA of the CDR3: TGCAGTGCTTCCCGACAGGGCGTTTGGGCAGATACGCAGTATTTT.

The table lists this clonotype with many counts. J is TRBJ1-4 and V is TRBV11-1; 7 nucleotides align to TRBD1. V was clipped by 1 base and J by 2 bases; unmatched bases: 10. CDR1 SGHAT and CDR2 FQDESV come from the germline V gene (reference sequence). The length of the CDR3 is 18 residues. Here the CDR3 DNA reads TGTGCCAGCAGCTTAGGAACAGGGGTTTTTGGGACTAATGAAAAACTGTTTTTT. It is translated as CASSLGTGVFGTNEKLFF.

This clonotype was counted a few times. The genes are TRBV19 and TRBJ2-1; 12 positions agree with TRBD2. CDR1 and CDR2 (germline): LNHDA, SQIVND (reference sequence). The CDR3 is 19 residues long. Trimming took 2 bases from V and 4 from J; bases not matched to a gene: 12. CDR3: CASSIKDTALAGGYNEQFF. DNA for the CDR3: TGTGCCAGTAGTATAAAGGACACAGCACTAGCGGGAGGTTACAATGAGCAGTTCTTC.

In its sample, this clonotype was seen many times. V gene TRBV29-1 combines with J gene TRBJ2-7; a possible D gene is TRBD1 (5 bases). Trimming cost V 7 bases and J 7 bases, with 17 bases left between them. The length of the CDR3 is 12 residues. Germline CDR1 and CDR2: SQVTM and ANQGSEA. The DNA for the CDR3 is TGCAGCGCCTTGGGGCGCTGGGGAGAGCAGTACTTC. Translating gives CSALGRWGEQYF.

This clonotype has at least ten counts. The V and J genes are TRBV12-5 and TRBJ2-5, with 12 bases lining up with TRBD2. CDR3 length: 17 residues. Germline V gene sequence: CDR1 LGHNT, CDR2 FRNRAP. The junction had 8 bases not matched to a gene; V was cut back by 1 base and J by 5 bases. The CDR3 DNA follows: TGTGCTAGTGGTTTGGAAACGACTAGCGGGAGCCTGGAGACCCAGTACTTC. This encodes CASGLETTSGSLETQYF.

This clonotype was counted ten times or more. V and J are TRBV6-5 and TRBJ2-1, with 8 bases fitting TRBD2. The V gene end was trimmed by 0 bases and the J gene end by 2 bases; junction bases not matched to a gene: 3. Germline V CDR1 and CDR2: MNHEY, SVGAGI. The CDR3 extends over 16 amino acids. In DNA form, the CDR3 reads TGTGCCAGCAGTTACTCGGGGACTAGACCCTACAATGAGCAGTTCTTC. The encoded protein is CASSYSGTRPYNEQFF.

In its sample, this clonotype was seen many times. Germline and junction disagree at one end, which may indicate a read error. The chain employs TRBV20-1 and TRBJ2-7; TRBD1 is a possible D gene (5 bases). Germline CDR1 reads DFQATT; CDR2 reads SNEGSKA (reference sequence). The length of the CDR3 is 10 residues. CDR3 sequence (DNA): TGCAGTGCTGGAGACAGCGAGCAGTACTTC. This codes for CSAGDSEQYF.

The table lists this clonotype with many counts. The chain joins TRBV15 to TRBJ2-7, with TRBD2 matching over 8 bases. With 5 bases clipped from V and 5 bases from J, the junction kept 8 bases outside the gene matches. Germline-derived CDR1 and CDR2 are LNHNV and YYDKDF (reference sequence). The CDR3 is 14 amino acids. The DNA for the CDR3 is TGTGCCACCAGCTGGGGACTAGGGCTGGACGAGCAGTACTTC. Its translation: CATSWGLGLDEQYF.

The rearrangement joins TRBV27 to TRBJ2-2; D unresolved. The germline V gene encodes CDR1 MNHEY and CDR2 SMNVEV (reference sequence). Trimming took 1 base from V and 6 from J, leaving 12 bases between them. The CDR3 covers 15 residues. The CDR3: CASSLWSAGAGELFF. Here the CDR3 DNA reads TGTGCCAGCAGTTTATGGTCCGCTGGGGCCGGGGAGCTGTTTTTT.

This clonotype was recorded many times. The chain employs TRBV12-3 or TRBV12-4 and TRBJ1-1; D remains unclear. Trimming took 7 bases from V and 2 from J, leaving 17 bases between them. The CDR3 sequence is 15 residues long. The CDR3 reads CASIPVPGLNTEAFF. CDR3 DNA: TGTGCCAGCATCCCTGTACCGGGCCTCAACACTGAAGCTTTCTTT.

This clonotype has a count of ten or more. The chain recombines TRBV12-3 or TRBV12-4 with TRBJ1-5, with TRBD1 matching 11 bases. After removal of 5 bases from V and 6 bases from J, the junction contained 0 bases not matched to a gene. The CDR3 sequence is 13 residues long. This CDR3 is CASSGQGAQPQHF. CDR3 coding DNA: TGTGCCAGCAGTGGACAGGGGGCTCAGCCCCAGCATTTT.

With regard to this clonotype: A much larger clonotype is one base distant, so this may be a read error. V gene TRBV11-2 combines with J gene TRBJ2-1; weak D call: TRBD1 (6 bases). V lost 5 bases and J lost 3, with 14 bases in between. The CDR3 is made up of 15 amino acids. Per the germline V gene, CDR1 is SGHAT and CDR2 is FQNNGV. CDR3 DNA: TGTGCCAGCAGCCTCACGGAACAGGGCTACAATGAGCAGTTCTTC. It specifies CASSLTEQGYNEQFF. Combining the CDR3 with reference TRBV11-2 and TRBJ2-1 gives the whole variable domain EAGVAQSPRYKIIEKRQSVAFWCNPISGHATLYWYQQILGQGPKLLIQFQNNGVVDDSQLPKDRFSAERLKGVDSTLKIQPAKLEDSAVYLCASSLTEQGYNEQFFGPGTRLTVL.

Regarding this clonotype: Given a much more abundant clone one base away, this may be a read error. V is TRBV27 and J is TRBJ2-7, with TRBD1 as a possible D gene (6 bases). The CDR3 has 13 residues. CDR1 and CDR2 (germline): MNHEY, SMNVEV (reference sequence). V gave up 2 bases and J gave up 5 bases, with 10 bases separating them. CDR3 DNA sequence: TGTGCCAGCAGTTTAGAGGGGGTGGACGAGCAGTACTTC. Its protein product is CASSLEGVDEQYF.

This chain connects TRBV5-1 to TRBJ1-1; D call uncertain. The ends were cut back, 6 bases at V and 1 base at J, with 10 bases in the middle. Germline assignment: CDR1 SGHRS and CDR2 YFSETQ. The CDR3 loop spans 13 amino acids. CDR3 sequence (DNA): TGCGCCAGCATCGACCAAGGGAACACTGAAGCTTTCTTT. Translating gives CASIDQGNTEAFF.

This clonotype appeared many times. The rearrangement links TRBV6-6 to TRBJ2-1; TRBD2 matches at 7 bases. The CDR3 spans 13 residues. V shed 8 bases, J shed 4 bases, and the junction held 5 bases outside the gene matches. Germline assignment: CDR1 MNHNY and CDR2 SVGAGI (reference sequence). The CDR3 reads CASSAGDYNEQFF. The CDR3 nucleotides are TGTGCCAGCTCGGCGGGGGATTACAATGAGCAGTTCTTC.

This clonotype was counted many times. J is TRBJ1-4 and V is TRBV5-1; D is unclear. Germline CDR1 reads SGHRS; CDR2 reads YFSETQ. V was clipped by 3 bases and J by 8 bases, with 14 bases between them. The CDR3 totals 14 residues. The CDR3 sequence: CASSSGSSWEKLFF. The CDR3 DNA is TGCGCCAGCAGCTCGGGAAGCAGCTGGGAAAAACTGTTTTTT.

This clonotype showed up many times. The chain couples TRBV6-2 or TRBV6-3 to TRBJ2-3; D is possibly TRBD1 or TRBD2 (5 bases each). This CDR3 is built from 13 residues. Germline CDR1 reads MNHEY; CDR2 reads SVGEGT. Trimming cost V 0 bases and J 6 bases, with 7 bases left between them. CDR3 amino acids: CASSYSGTDTQYF. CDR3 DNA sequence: TGTGCCAGCAGTTACTCAGGGACGGATACGCAGTATTTT.

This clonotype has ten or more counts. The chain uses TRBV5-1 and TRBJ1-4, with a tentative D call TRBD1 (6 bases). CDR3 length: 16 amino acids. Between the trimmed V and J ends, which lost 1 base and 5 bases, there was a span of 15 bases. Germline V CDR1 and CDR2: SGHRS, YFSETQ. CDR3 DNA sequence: TGCGCCAGCAGCTTGACGGGTAGGGGGGGCAATGAAAAACTGTTTTTT. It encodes CASSLTGRGGNEKLFF. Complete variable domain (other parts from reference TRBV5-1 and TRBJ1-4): KAGVTQTPRYLIKTRGQQVTLSCSPISGHRSVSWYQQTPGQGLQFLFEYFSETQRNKGNFPGRFSGRQFSNSRSEMNVSTLELGDSALYLCASSLTGRGGNEKLFFGSGTQLSVL.

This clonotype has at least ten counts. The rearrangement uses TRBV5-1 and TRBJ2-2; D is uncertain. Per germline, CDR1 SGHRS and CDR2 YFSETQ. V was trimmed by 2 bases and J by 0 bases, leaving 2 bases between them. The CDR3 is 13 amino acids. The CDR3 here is CASSFPNTGELFF. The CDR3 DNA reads TGCGCCAGCAGCTTCCCGAACACCGGGGAGCTGTTTTTT. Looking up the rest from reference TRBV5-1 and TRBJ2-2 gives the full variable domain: KAGVTQTPRYLIKTRGQQVTLSCSPISGHRSVSWYQQTPGQGLQFLFEYFSETQRNKGNFPGRFSGRQFSNSRSEMNVSTLELGDSALYLCASSFPNTGELFFGEGSRLTVL.

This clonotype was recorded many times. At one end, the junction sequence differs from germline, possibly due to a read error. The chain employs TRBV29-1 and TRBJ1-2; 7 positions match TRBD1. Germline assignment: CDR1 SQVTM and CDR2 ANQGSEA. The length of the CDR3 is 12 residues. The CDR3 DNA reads TGCAGCGTTCCCACCTCGGAGGGGGCTACCGCCTTC. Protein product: CSVPTSEGATAF. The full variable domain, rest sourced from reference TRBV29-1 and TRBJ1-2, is SAVISQKPSRDICQRGTSLTIQCQVDSQVTMMFWYRQQPGQSLTLIATANQGSEATYESGFVIDKFPISRPNLTFSTLTVSNMSPEDSSIYLCSVPTSEGATAFGSGTRLTVV.

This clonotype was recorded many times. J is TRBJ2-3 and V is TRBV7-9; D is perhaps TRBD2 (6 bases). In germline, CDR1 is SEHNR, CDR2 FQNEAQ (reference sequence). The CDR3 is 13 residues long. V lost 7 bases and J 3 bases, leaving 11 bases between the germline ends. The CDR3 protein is CASIQRVTDTQYF. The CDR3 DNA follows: TGTGCCAGCATTCAGCGGGTTACAGATACGCAGTATTTT.

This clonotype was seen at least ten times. The CDR3 DNA sequence: TGTGCCAGCAGCCAGCGATGGGAGGGGCGATACGAGCAGTACTTC. Amino acids: CASSQRWEGRYEQYF. The chain links TRBV3-1 to TRBJ2-7; TRBD2 aligns across 7 bases. The germline gives CDR1 LGHDT, CDR2 YNNKEL (reference sequence). After removal of 3 bases from V and 4 bases from J, the junction contained 9 bases not matched to a gene. The CDR3 runs 15 residues.

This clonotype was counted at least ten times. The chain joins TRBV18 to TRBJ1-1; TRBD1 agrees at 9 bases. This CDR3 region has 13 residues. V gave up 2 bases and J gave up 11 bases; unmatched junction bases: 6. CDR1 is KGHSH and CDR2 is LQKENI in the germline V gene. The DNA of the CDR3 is TGTGCCAGCTCACCATGGGGACAGGGTGATGCTTTCTTT. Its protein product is CASSPWGQGDAFF.